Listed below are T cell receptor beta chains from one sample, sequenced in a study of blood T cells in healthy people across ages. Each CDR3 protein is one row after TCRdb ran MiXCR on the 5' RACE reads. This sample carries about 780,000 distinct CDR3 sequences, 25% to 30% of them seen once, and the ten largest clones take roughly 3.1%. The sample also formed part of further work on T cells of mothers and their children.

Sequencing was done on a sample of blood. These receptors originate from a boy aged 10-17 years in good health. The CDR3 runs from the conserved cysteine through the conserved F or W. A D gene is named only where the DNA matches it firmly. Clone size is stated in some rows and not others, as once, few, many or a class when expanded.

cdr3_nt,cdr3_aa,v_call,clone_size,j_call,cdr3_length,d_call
TGTGCCAGCTCACTCTGGACCGCTTTCTACTCCTATGGCTACACCTTC,CASSLWTAFYSYGYTF,TRBV18,-,TRBJ1-2,16,-
TGTGCCTGGTCCCACCCAAACAGGGGAAGCACCATATATTTT,CAWSHPNRGSTIYF,TRBV30,-,TRBJ1-3,14,TRBD1
TGTGCCAGCAGTTTATCTCGGTCTAAAGAGACCCAGTACTTC,CASSLSRSKETQYF,TRBV7-6,-,TRBJ2-5,14,-
TGCAGTGCTCAGGGACCAACGGAGACCCAGTACTTC,CSAQGPTETQYF,TRBV20-1,many,TRBJ2-5,12,-
TGCGCCAGCAGCCGGGGACTAGCGGGTCTCAAGGGGGCCAAAAACATTCAGTACTTC,CASSRGLAGLKGAKNIQYF,TRBV4-1,few,TRBJ2-4,19,TRBD2
TGCAGCGTTGAAGAGTGGGGCGCCTCCAATGAGCAGTTCTTC,CSVEEWGASNEQFF,TRBV29-1,-,TRBJ2-1,14,-
TGTGCCAGCAGCTTAACAGCCACATGGGATGAAAAACTGTTTTTT,CASSLTATWDEKLFF,TRBV5-6,-,TRBJ1-4,15,-
TGTGCCAGCAGTATCCGACGGACTAACACAGATACGCAGTATTTT,CASSIRRTNTDTQYF,TRBV12-3/TRBV12-4,-,TRBJ2-3,15,-
TGTGCCAGCAGCCAGTGGACAGGGGGAAACACCGGGGAGCTGTTTTTT,CASSQWTGGNTGELFF,TRBV28,-,TRBJ2-2,16,TRBD1
TGCGCCAGCAGCTTGGATGACTGGGCTACTGAAGCTTTCTTT,CASSLDDWATEAFF,TRBV5-1,-,TRBJ1-1,14,-
TGTGCCAGCAAGGTTGGAAAAACGGGGAAGACCCAGTACTTC,CASKVGKTGKTQYF,TRBV2,-,TRBJ2-5,14,-
TGTGCCAGCAGCTTAGGATCGGGGTCTAACTATGGCTACACCTTC,CASSLGSGSNYGYTF,TRBV7-9,-,TRBJ1-2,15,-
TGTGCCAGCAGTGTCCCATTCCGGGACAGGGGTTCCTACGAGCAGTACTTC,CASSVPFRDRGSYEQYF,TRBV2,few,TRBJ2-7,17,TRBD1
TGCAGCGTTCGAACTGGGACTAGCGGGAGAGGAAACATTCAGTACTTC,CSVRTGTSGRGNIQYF,TRBV29-1,few,TRBJ2-4,16,TRBD2
TGTGCCAGCTCAAAAGGGGCTGCAACTAATGAAAAACTGTTTTTT,CASSKGAATNEKLFF,TRBV28,few,TRBJ1-4,15,-
TGTGCCAGCAGTTCGACAGGTTCTGGCTATGGCTACACCTTC,CASSSTGSGYGYTF,TRBV12-3/TRBV12-4,-,TRBJ1-2,14,-
TGTGCCAGCAGTTCCGTAGGGCCCGAGTTAAACATTCAGTACTTC,CASSSVGPELNIQYF,TRBV12-3/TRBV12-4,-,TRBJ2-4,15,-
TGTGCCAGCAGCTTTTTCCCGTCGCGACTCGTCCGGCTAGATACGCAGTATTTT,CASSFFPSRLVRLDTQYF,TRBV7-8,-,TRBJ2-3,18,-
TGCGCCAGCAGCTTGGGTCTAGGCAGAACCTACGAGCAGTACTTC,CASSLGLGRTYEQYF,TRBV5-1,few,TRBJ2-7,15,-
TGCGCCAGCAGCTTGCCGCCTCCCGTTAGGAATGAGCAGTTCTTC,CASSLPPPVRNEQFF,TRBV5-1,-,TRBJ2-1,15,-
TGTGCCAGCAGTCCCCCCTACAGGGGCCAAGAGACCCAGTACTTC,CASSPPYRGQETQYF,TRBV25-1,many,TRBJ2-5,15,TRBD1
TGTGCCATCAAGGGACAGGGGCCCTACAATGAGCAGTTCTTC,CAIKGQGPYNEQFF,TRBV10-3,once,TRBJ2-1,14,TRBD1
TGTGCCAGCAGCCCGCGGGGGGGCGGCACAGATACGCAGTATTTT,CASSPRGGGTDTQYF,TRBV9,few,TRBJ2-3,15,TRBD2
TGTGCCACCAGCAGAGGGCTAAACACCATATATTTT,CATSRGLNTIYF,TRBV15,few,TRBJ1-3,12,-
TGTGCCAGTACCTTCACAACTCGGGGTAGGGACATTCAGTACTTC,CASTFTTRGRDIQYF,TRBV28,-,TRBJ2-4,15,-
TGTGCCACCGCCAAAGGGTACGTCCTGACTTTC,CATAKGYVLTF,TRBV12-3/TRBV12-4,-,TRBJ2-6,11,-
TGTGCCAGCATGGCGGGGGCCAACAATGAGCAGTTCTTC,CASMAGANNEQFF,TRBV28,-,TRBJ2-1,13,-
TGTGCCAGCAGCACTTCCGGCGGGGTCACCGGGGAGCTGTTTTTT,CASSTSGGVTGELFF,TRBV9,-,TRBJ2-2,15,-
TGCAGCGTCGGGGGGTGGAAAGAGACCCAGTACTTC,CSVGGWKETQYF,TRBV29-1,few,TRBJ2-5,12,TRBD2
TGTGCCAGCAGTCCTGACATATTGAACACTGAAGCTTTCTTT,CASSPDILNTEAFF,TRBV12-3/TRBV12-4,many,TRBJ1-1,14,-
TGTGCCAGCAGTTACGCAGGACACCCTGGCGAAGCTTTCTTT,CASSYAGHPGEAFF,TRBV6-6,few,TRBJ1-1,14,-
TGTGCCAGCAGGCCTTTGCGGGGGGTCGAGAGCTCCTATAATGAGCAGTTCTTC,CASRPLRGVESSYNEQFF,TRBV11-2,-,TRBJ2-1,18,TRBD2
TGTGCCAGCAGTTCTATTGGACAGGGGGCTAACTATGGCTACACCTTC,CASSSIGQGANYGYTF,TRBV5-6,-,TRBJ1-2,16,TRBD1
TGTGCCAGCAGCTTGGACACCTCCGGTATATATTACGGGGAGCTGTTTTTT,CASSLDTSGIYYGELFF,TRBV5-5,few,TRBJ2-2,17,-
TGCGCCAGCAGCCGAAGCGACGGAAACACTGAAGCTTTCTTT,CASSRSDGNTEAFF,TRBV5-1,-,TRBJ1-1,14,-